The clone carrying this TCR beta chain was seen just once. The germline V and J ends were trimmed by 3 bases and 0 bases, with 12 bases remaining between them. The germline V gene encodes CDR1 LNHDA and CDR2 SQIVND (reference sequence). The CDR3 runs 15 residues. The entry originates in a study of OX40 agonist ivuxolimab in advanced cancers. Whole-study context: Patients were dosed with the agonistic anti-OX40 (CD134) antibody ivuxolimab.

Generated by immunoSEQ multiplex PCR, the TCRdb table keeps only in-frame clones and is missing some. Of fewer than 20,000 clones listed, about 85% are singletons. V is TRBV19 and J is TRBJ2-7; a possible D gene is TRBD2 (6 bases). The sample in question was CD4+ or CD8+ T cells sorted from blood, obtained in a trial of the OX40 agonist ivuxolimab. The TCR comes from an adult with an advanced solid tumor such as melanoma, head and neck, liver or kidney cancer. The CDR3 here is CASSMGTPSSYEQYF. The CDR3 region has the DNA TGTGCCAGTAGTATGGGGACTCCTAGCTCCTACGAGCAGTACTTC.